The source of this TCR beta chain is a study of T-cell reconstitution after alpha-beta-depleted transplantation in children. Findings and limits, study-wide: Once a year had passed after transplant, T-cell counts and diversity came mostly from newly produced T cells. From surviving recipient T cells and thymic progenitors came the high day-60 TCRbeta diversity observed in some patients. Roughly two months post-transplant, alpha-beta T cells reportedly originated from several hundred graft clones that had expanded.

The CDR3 sequence is 14 residues long. V was cut by 0 bases and J by 4 bases, with 10 bases left in between. The germline gives CDR1 LGHDT, CDR2 YNNKEL (reference sequence). Turning to this clonotype: Its matching antigen is unknown.

Preparation of the TCRbeta library used unique molecular identifiers. TCRdb processed the PCR reads anew with MiXCR; each CDR3 protein has one entry. The repertoire includes about 540,000 distinct CDR3 sequences, roughly 27% of them detected once, and around a third sits in the top ten. Sequenced here: PBMCs, sampled before TCRalphabeta/CD19-depleted stem cell transplant. This clonotype was obtained from a boy under three years old with Wiskott-Aldrich syndrome, due to receive a stem cell transplant. The V gene is TRBV3-1, the J gene TRBJ2-7; D is unclear. DNA of the CDR3: TGTGCCAGCAGCCAAGAACTATTGCAATACGAGCAGTACTTC. Its protein is CASSQELLQYEQYF.